What follows describes a single T cell receptor beta chain. The antigen is not known. This entry belongs to a study of cytomegalovirus exposure and HLA in healthy donors. Study conclusions and caveats: High sensitivity and specificity were reportedly achieved when the classifier diagnosed cytomegalovirus status.

Vbeta (60) and Jbeta (13) primers were used in the PCR. Sequenced by immunoSEQ multiplex PCR; TCRdb stores in-frame clones only, minus some. Of fewer than 40,000 clones in the sample, about 65% were seen once. The CDR3 extends over 15 amino acids. V was clipped by 6 bases and J by 8 bases, with 22 bases between them. The germline CDR1 and CDR2 sequences are SNHLY and FYNNEI. The V and J genes are TRBV2 and TRBJ1-1, with D possibly TRBD1 on 5 matching bases. This TCR came from a man aged 50 to 60 in good health and CMV-seropositive. The sequencing sample was made of PBMCs. CDR3 nucleotides: TGTGCCAGCAGCAAACCCCGAACCGGGGGGTCGGAAGCTTTCTTT. Protein sequence: CASSKPRTGGSEAFF.